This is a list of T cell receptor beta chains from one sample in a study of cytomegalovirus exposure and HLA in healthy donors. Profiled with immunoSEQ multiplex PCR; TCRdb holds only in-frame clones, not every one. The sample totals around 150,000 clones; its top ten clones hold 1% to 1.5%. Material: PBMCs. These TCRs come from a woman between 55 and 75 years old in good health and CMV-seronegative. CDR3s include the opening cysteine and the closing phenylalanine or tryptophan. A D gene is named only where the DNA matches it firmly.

CDR3: CASSEEDRGLNTEAFF; DNA: TGTGCCAGCAGTGAAGAGGACAGGGGCCTGAACACTGAAGCTTTCTTT; V: TRBV6-1; J: TRBJ1-1; length: 16; D: TRBD1
CDR3: CASSLADRFYNSPLHF; DNA: TGTGCCAGCAGCTTAGCTGACAGGTTCTATAATTCACCCCTCCACTTT; V: TRBV7-2; J: TRBJ1-6; length: 16; D: NA
CDR3: CASSLEADTEAFF; DNA: TGTGCCAGCAGCTTAGAGGCGGACACTGAGGCTTTCTTT; V: TRBV7-3; J: TRBJ1-1; length: 13; D: NA
CDR3: CASSEQGGSYNSPLHF; DNA: TGTGCCAGCAGTGAACAGGGAGGCTCCTATAATTCACCCCTCCACTTT; V: TRBV2; J: TRBJ1-6; length: 16; D: NA
CDR3: CASSFGAGTSLFF; DNA: NA; V: TRBV7-2; J: TRBJ2-2; length: 13; D: NA
CDR3: CASSTGGSSYNEQFF; DNA: TGTGCCAGCAGCACCGGGGGGAGCTCCTACAATGAGCAGTTCTTC; V: TRBV9; J: TRBJ2-1; length: 15; D: TRBD2
CDR3: CSVDSTGGSRTEAFF; DNA: TGCAGCGTTGATTCGACAGGGGGCTCTAGGACTGAAGCTTTCTTT; V: TRBV29-1; J: TRBJ1-1; length: 15; D: TRBD1
CDR3: CASSLFVGRNTGELFF; DNA: TGTGCCAGCAGCTTATTCGTCGGGAGGAACACCGGGGAGCTGTTTTTT; V: TRBV7-2; J: TRBJ2-2; length: 16; D: NA
CDR3: CASSRARTTTAPIPLNQPQHF; DNA: TGTGCCAGCAGCCGCGCACGAACAACGACAGCTCCGATCCCGCTCAATCAGCCCCAGCATTTT; V: TRBV9; J: TRBJ1-5; length: 21; D: NA
CDR3: CASSLVAGEQYF; DNA: TGTGCCAGCAGCCTGGTAGCGGGGGAGCAGTACTTC; V: TRBV5-6; J: TRBJ2-7; length: 12; D: TRBD2
CDR3: CASSESIDSSYYGYTF; DNA: TGCGCCAGCAGTGAGTCCATTGACAGCAGCTACTATGGCTACACCTTC; V: TRBV10-1; J: TRBJ1-2; length: 16; D: NA
CDR3: CASRGQKGQPQHF; DNA: TGTGCCAGCAGGGGACAAAAAGGTCAGCCCCAGCATTTT; V: TRBV6-5; J: TRBJ1-5; length: 13; D: NA
CDR3: CASSYRRSFNQPQHF; DNA: TGTGCCAGCAGCTACCGGCGGAGTTTCAATCAGCCCCAGCATTTT; V: TRBV5-6; J: TRBJ1-5; length: 15; D: NA
CDR3: CASSIGQGAVDYEQYF; DNA: TGTGCCAGTAGTATAGGACAGGGGGCAGTCGACTACGAGCAGTACTTC; V: TRBV19; J: TRBJ2-7; length: 16; D: TRBD1
CDR3: CASSYSGQLSGNTIYF; DNA: TGTGCCAGCAGTTACTCAGGACAGCTCTCTGGAAACACCATATATTTT; V: TRBV6-5; J: TRBJ1-3; length: 16; D: NA
CDR3: CASSRWGDSYNEQFF; DNA: TGTGCCAGCAGCCGGTGGGGGGACTCCTACAATGAGCAGTTCTTC; V: TRBV11-2; J: TRBJ2-1; length: 15; D: NA
CDR3: CASRLGQMNTEAFF; DNA: TGTGCCAGCAGGCTTGGACAGATGAACACTGAAGCTTTCTTT; V: TRBV2; J: TRBJ1-1; length: 14; D: NA
CDR3: CASSLTISGEQFF; DNA: TGTGCCAGCAGCTTAACGATCAGTGGTGAGCAGTTCTTC; V: TRBV7-3; J: TRBJ2-1; length: 13; D: NA
CDR3: CASSDPSGEQYF; DNA: TGCGCCAGCAGTGACCCTAGCGGCGAGCAGTACTTC; V: TRBV10-1; J: TRBJ2-7; length: 12; D: TRBD2
CDR3: CASSHLQGAHQPQHF; DNA: TGTGCCAGCAGCCACCTACAGGGGGCCCATCAGCCCCAGCATTTT; V: TRBV14; J: TRBJ1-5; length: 15; D: TRBD1
CDR3: CASSFRTGPLLYEQFF; DNA: TGTGCCAGCAGCTTCCGGACAGGACCCTTACTCTATGAGCAGTTCTTC; V: TRBV7-2; J: TRBJ2-1; length: 16; D: TRBD1
CDR3: CASSLEVGGGYNEQFF; DNA: TGCGCCAGCAGCTTGGAGGTTGGCGGTGGCTACAATGAGCAGTTCTTC; V: TRBV5-1; J: TRBJ2-1; length: 16; D: NA
CDR3: CASSLGGTGPQPQHF; DNA: TGCGCCAGCAGCTTGGGAGGGACAGGGCCTCAGCCCCAGCATTTT; V: TRBV5-1; J: TRBJ1-5; length: 15; D: TRBD1
CDR3: CASSLGGGNQPQHF; DNA: TGTGCCAGCAGCTTAGGTGGGGGGAATCAGCCCCAGCATTTT; V: TRBV7-9; J: TRBJ1-5; length: 14; D: NA
CDR3: CASSPTLLAGGGNEQFF; DNA: TGTGCCAGCTCACCAACGTTACTAGCGGGAGGGGGAAATGAGCAGTTCTTC; V: TRBV18; J: TRBJ2-1; length: 17; D: TRBD2
CDR3: CASSFRQGANTEAFF; DNA: TGTGCCAGCAGCTTCCGACAGGGGGCAAACACTGAAGCTTTCTTT; V: TRBV7-9; J: TRBJ1-1; length: 15; D: TRBD1
CDR3: CASSAHYRGSPSGANVLTF; DNA: TGTGCCAGCAGCGCCCATTACAGGGGGAGTCCCTCTGGGGCCAACGTCCTGACTTTC; V: TRBV13; J: TRBJ2-6; length: 19; D: TRBD1
CDR3: CASSLQGHSYEQYF; DNA: TGTGCCAGCAGCCTACAGGGGCATTCCTACGAGCAGTACTTC; V: TRBV7-2; J: TRBJ2-7; length: 14; D: TRBD1
CDR3: CASSSQPGNGYTF; DNA: TGCGCCAGCAGCTCCCAACCCGGGAATGGCTACACCTTC; V: TRBV5-1; J: TRBJ1-2; length: 13; D: NA
CDR3: CAISKGGKGQPQHF; DNA: TGTGCCATCTCGAAGGGGGGGAAAGGCCAGCCCCAGCATTTT; V: TRBV10-3; J: TRBJ1-5; length: 14; D: NA
CDR3: CASSLGRGYGEVNEAFF; DNA: TGCGCCAGCAGCTTGGGCAGGGGGTACGGAGAGGTAAATGAAGCTTTCTTT; V: TRBV5-1; J: TRBJ1-1; length: 17; D: TRBD1
CDR3: CASSSDRAEQYF; DNA: TGTGCCAGCAGCTCTGACAGGGCCGAGCAGTACTTC; V: TRBV5-4; J: TRBJ2-7; length: 12; D: TRBD1
CDR3: CASSGLASGDLSYEQYF; DNA: TGTGCCAGCAGTGGGCTAGCTAGCGGGGACCTCTCCTACGAGCAGTACTTC; V: TRBV6-1; J: TRBJ2-7; length: 17; D: TRBD2
CDR3: CASSLRQGTGYTF; DNA: TGTGCCAGCAGCTTACGGCAGGGAACTGGCTACACCTTC; V: TRBV7-6; J: TRBJ1-2; length: 13; D: NA
CDR3: CASSQERRLSEAFF; DNA: TGCGCCAGCAGCCAAGAGAGGCGACTCTCTGAAGCTTTCTTT; V: TRBV4-1; J: TRBJ1-1; length: 14; D: NA
CDR3: CASSEKQGQGGYTF; DNA: TGTGCCAGCAGTGAAAAACAGGGTCAGGGTGGCTACACCTTC; V: TRBV6-5; J: TRBJ1-2; length: 14; D: NA
CDR3: CASSPPSGRNHEQFF; DNA: TGTGCCAGCTCACCACCCAGCGGGAGGAACCATGAGCAGTTCTTC; V: TRBV18; J: TRBJ2-1; length: 15; D: TRBD2
CDR3: CASSEGAYEQYF; DNA: TGTGCCAGCAGTGAAGGCGCCTACGAGCAGTACTTC; V: TRBV6-1; J: TRBJ2-7; length: 12; D: NA
CDR3: CASSPGQGSYEQYF; DNA: TGTGCCAGCAGTCCGGGACAGGGATCCTACGAGCAGTACTTC; V: TRBV2; J: TRBJ2-7; length: 14; D: TRBD1
CDR3: CASSPEAGFDTEAFF; DNA: TGTGCCAGCTCACCGGAGGCCGGGTTTGACACTGAAGCTTTCTTT; V: TRBV18; J: TRBJ1-1; length: 15; D: NA
CDR3: CASSLVRTSYNEQFF; DNA: TGTGCCAGCAGCTTAGTTAGGACTAGCTACAATGAGCAGTTCTTC; V: TRBV11-3; J: TRBJ2-1; length: 15; D: TRBD2
CDR3: CASSPRRVAGPTEQYF; DNA: TGTGCCAGTAGTCCCAGAAGGGTAGCGGGTCCCACCGAGCAGTACTTC; V: TRBV19; J: TRBJ2-7; length: 16; D: TRBD2
CDR3: CASSRTGTGDTYGYTF; DNA: TGTGCCAGCAGCCGTACCGGGACAGGGGATACCTATGGCTACACCTTC; V: TRBV14; J: TRBJ1-2; length: 16; D: TRBD1
CDR3: CASSLLGANVLTF; DNA: TGCGCCAGCAGCTTGCTCGGGGCCAACGTCCTGACTTTC; V: TRBV5-1; J: TRBJ2-6; length: 13; D: NA
CDR3: CASSRNPQIYGYTF; DNA: TGTGCCAGCAGCCGTAACCCCCAGATTTATGGCTACACCTTC; V: TRBV9; J: TRBJ1-2; length: 14; D: NA
CDR3: CASSFQGDTGELFF; DNA: TGTGCCAGCAGCTTCCAGGGGGACACCGGGGAGCTGTTTTTT; V: TRBV4-2; J: TRBJ2-2; length: 14; D: TRBD1
CDR3: CASYWEDSTEAFF; DNA: TGTGCCAGCTACTGGGAGGATTCCACTGAAGCTTTCTTT; V: TRBV7-9; J: TRBJ1-1; length: 13; D: NA
CDR3: CASSSGTPVRTGELFF; DNA: TGTGCCAGCAGTTCGGGGACTCCCGTCCGTACCGGGGAGCTGTTTTTT; V: TRBV6-5; J: TRBJ2-2; length: 16; D: NA
CDR3: CASSVESGGETQYF; DNA: TGTGCCAGCAGCGTAGAATCGGGAGGAGAGACCCAGTACTTC; V: TRBV9; J: TRBJ2-5; length: 14; D: TRBD2